Listed below are T cell receptor beta chains from one sample, sequenced in a study of human T cells and chemical hapten exposure. Using its own MiXCR run on the RACE reads, TCRdb lists one record per CDR3 protein. The sample lists about 380,000 distinct CDR3 sequences; around 4.8% were seen once. This sample comprised whole blood, obtained in connection with sensitization to the hapten diphenylcyclopropenone (DPC). Receptor source: a woman between 50 and 59 years old with alopecia areata. Some clones in this sample may be carry-over from other donors' samples. CDR3s include the opening cysteine and the closing phenylalanine or tryptophan. Fields, in order: CDR3 DNA, CDR3 protein, CDR3 length, D gene, V gene, J gene, clone size. The D gene is left open where the match is weak. Some rows mark clone size as missing; the rest say once, few, many or name a class of expanded clone.

TGTGCCAGCAGCTTAATTGGGGCCAATGAAAAACTGTTTTTT	CASSLIGANEKLFF	14	NA	TRBV7-9	TRBJ1-4	many
TGTGCCAGCAGCCCCGGGAAGCCAAGAACCTACGAGCAGTACTTC	CASSPGKPRTYEQYF	15	NA	TRBV11-3	TRBJ2-7	many
TGTGCCAGCAGTGTTGACCAGGGGGCGAGTAAGACACCCCTCCACTTT	CASSVDQGASKTPLHF	16	TRBD1	TRBV6-1	TRBJ1-6	few
TGTGCCAGCAGGCCCCTGACAGGGGGCCCAGGAGAGACCCAGTACTTC	CASRPLTGGPGETQYF	16	TRBD1	TRBV27	TRBJ2-5	NA
TGTGCCACCAGCATTTGGAGCCCCTCCTACAATGAGCAGTTCTTC	CATSIWSPSYNEQFF	15	NA	TRBV15	TRBJ2-1	many
TGCGCCAGCAGCCCGGGACAGGCGGAGGAAAAACTGTTTTTT	CASSPGQAEEKLFF	14	TRBD1	TRBV4-1	TRBJ1-4	few
TGTGCCAGCAGCTCCCCAACTGCTAGCACAGATACGCAGTATTTT	CASSSPTASTDTQYF	15	NA	TRBV11-2	TRBJ2-3	many
TGTGCCAGCAGCTTAAGCAGGGCCTTTGAAGCTTTCTTT	CASSLSRAFEAFF	13	NA	TRBV7-9	TRBJ1-1	many
TGTGCCAGCAGCTTATATGGACGGCCCGACTATGGCTACACCTTC	CASSLYGRPDYGYTF	15	NA	TRBV13	TRBJ1-2	few
TGTGCCAGCAGTAGCGGGGTAGCCTACGAGCAGTACTTC	CASSSGVAYEQYF	13	TRBD2	TRBV27	TRBJ2-7	many
TGTGCCAGCAGCTTAAATAGCGGGAGTTACGAGCAGTACTTC	CASSLNSGSYEQYF	14	TRBD2	TRBV7-2	TRBJ2-7	many
TGCGCCAGCAGCTTGGAAGGGACAGGGGTCAGGATAGTAGCTAATGAAAAACTGTTTTTT	CASSLEGTGVRIVANEKLFF	20	TRBD1	TRBV5-1	TRBJ1-4	few
TGTGCCAGCAGCCCCAGGGGGACTAGCGGTCTTCAGGGGGAGTACTTC	CASSPRGTSGLQGEYF	16	TRBD2	TRBV12-3/TRBV12-4	TRBJ2-7	few
TGTGCCAGCAGTTTAACAGGGGTAAGCAATCAGCCCCAGCATTTT	CASSLTGVSNQPQHF	15	TRBD1	TRBV27	TRBJ1-5	few
TGTGCCAGCAGTTCATCGGGGCAGCCCTCTAGCACAGATACGCAGTATTTT	CASSSSGQPSSTDTQYF	17	NA	TRBV5-5	TRBJ2-3	many
TGTGCCAGCAGCCCTGGCGGAGCGATAGGCTACACCTTC	CASSPGGAIGYTF	13	NA	TRBV12-3/TRBV12-4	TRBJ1-2	many
TGTGCCAGCAGGACCGGGAACCAAGAGACCCAGTACTTC	CASRTGNQETQYF	13	NA	TRBV12-3/TRBV12-4	TRBJ2-5	many
TGTGCCAGCAGCTTTACGGGGGGTAGCGGGATGGAGACCCAGTACTTC	CASSFTGGSGMETQYF	16	TRBD2	TRBV7-2	TRBJ2-5	many
TGCAGTGCTAGGCCTCCGAGGGGAAGCACAGAGACCCAGTACTTC	CSARPPRGSTETQYF	15	NA	TRBV20-1	TRBJ2-5	many
TGCAGTGCCGTTCCCTCTAGCGGGAGGGGGTATGAGCAGTTCTTC	CSAVPSSGRGYEQFF	15	TRBD2	TRBV20-1	TRBJ2-1	many
TGTGCCAGCAGCTCACAGGGGAACAGGGAAAAACTGTTTTTT	CASSSQGNREKLFF	14	TRBD1	TRBV7-2	TRBJ1-4	many
TGCAGTGCTAGAGGACGACTCCAAGATACGCAGTATTTT	CSARGRLQDTQYF	13	NA	TRBV20-1	TRBJ2-3	many
TGTGCCAGCAGCTTAGGACAGAGAGAGACCCAGTACTTC	CASSLGQRETQYF	13	NA	TRBV11-2	TRBJ2-5	many
TGTGCCAGCTCTCACAGGGGTGACACCGGGGAGCTGTTTTTT	CASSHRGDTGELFF	14	TRBD1	TRBV28	TRBJ2-2	many
TGTGCCAGCAGTGAAGCAGTCGGGGGCTACAATGAGCAGTTCTTC	CASSEAVGGYNEQFF	15	NA	TRBV2	TRBJ2-1	NA
TGTGCCAGCAGCCCGCGGACTAGCGGGGTATCAGATACGCAGTATTTT	CASSPRTSGVSDTQYF	16	TRBD2	TRBV7-2	TRBJ2-3	few
TGTGCCAGCAGCTTAACGAGTACGCGTGGTCGCAATCAGCCCCAGCATTTT	CASSLTSTRGRNQPQHF	17	NA	TRBV7-3	TRBJ1-5	few
TGCAGTGCTCCCCCTCCTAGCGGGACCTACGAGCAGTACTTC	CSAPPPSGTYEQYF	14	TRBD2	TRBV20-1	TRBJ2-7	many
TGTGCCAGCAGCCCCCGGGAGACAGATACGCAGTATTTT	CASSPRETDTQYF	13	NA	TRBV7-8	TRBJ2-3	few
TGTGCCACCAACCCGGGACAGGGACTCGGCTATGGCTACACCTTC	CATNPGQGLGYGYTF	15	TRBD1	TRBV6-6	TRBJ1-2	few
TGCAGTGCTAGTGCAAGGACTTACGGAGGAGAGACCCAGTACTTC	CSASARTYGGETQYF	15	NA	TRBV20-1	TRBJ2-5	NA
TGTGCCAGCAGTTACGAGAGGGAGGTTTACGAGCAGTACTTC	CASSYEREVYEQYF	14	NA	TRBV6-2/TRBV6-3	TRBJ2-7	NA
TGCGCCAGCAGCTTGGTGCCCTCTCTGGGTTTCGACTATGGCTACACCTTC	CASSLVPSLGFDYGYTF	17	NA	TRBV5-1	TRBJ1-2	many
TGTGCCAGCAGCAGGGACAGGGGGGAGACCCAGTACTTC	CASSRDRGETQYF	13	TRBD1	TRBV12-3/TRBV12-4	TRBJ2-5	many
TGCAGCGTTGAACCCTTTAACAGGGTTCGCACTGAAGCTTTCTTT	CSVEPFNRVRTEAFF	15	NA	TRBV29-1	TRBJ1-1	many
TGTGCCAGCAGTTCCGGACTAGCGGTAGCCAAAAACATTCAGTACTTC	CASSSGLAVAKNIQYF	16	TRBD2	TRBV27	TRBJ2-4	NA
TGCGCCAGCAGCTTTCACAGCGGGGGGGCCGACGAGCAGTACTTC	CASSFHSGGADEQYF	15	TRBD2	TRBV5-1	TRBJ2-7	NA
TGTGCCAGCAGTCACAGGGGAGGGGCTGAAGCTTTCTTT	CASSHRGGAEAFF	13	TRBD1	TRBV6-5	TRBJ1-1	many
TGCGCCAGCAGTGAGTCTCTGGGGAGTGGAGAGACCCAGTACTTC	CASSESLGSGETQYF	15	NA	TRBV10-1	TRBJ2-5	NA
TGTGCCAGCTGCTCCGGCGGAGGGGGCTGGGAGACCCAGTACTTC	CASCSGGGGWETQYF	15	NA	TRBV7-2	TRBJ2-5	many
TGCAGTGCTAGCCGGGGGGCGAACAATGAGCAGTTCTTC	CSASRGANNEQFF	13	NA	TRBV20-1	TRBJ2-1	many
TGTGCCAGCAGTTCCGCCGGGACTAGGGGGGAGACCCAGTACTTC	CASSSAGTRGETQYF	15	TRBD2	TRBV27	TRBJ2-5	few
TGTGCCAGCAGCTTAGCCCCGAACGAGCAGTACTTC	CASSLAPNEQYF	12	NA	TRBV7-6	TRBJ2-7	many
TGTGCCAGCTCACCGGAATTGAACACTGAAGCTTTCTTT	CASSPELNTEAFF	13	NA	TRBV18	TRBJ1-1	many
TGTGCCAGCATAGGGTTCCGCGACGAGCAGTACTTC	CASIGFRDEQYF	12	NA	TRBV2	TRBJ2-7	few
TGCAGTGCTAGTCGCCCAGCGGGTCAAGAGACCCAGTACTTC	CSASRPAGQETQYF	14	NA	TRBV20-1	TRBJ2-5	many
TGTGCCAGCAGCCAAGGGCCCCAGGCCAGTCAGCCCCAGCATTTT	CASSQGPQASQPQHF	15	NA	TRBV3-1	TRBJ1-5	few
TGTGCCAGCAGCTTAGACGGGAGTATATTCGATACGCAGTATTTT	CASSLDGSIFDTQYF	15	NA	TRBV7-9	TRBJ2-3	NA
TGTGCCAGCAGTTACAACGTCGAAAGCTTTCAGCCCTACGAGCAGTACTTC	CASSYNVESFQPYEQYF	17	NA	TRBV6-2/TRBV6-3	TRBJ2-7	few